The clone carrying this TCR beta chain was observed many times. Antigen unknown. This record comes from a study of CD8 T cells in ankylosing spondylitis. The study, taken as a whole, reports: A motif in TCR beta, a set of roughly 8 highly homologous variants, appeared characteristic of ankylosing spondylitis blood. Reportedly, disease-linked clones are significantly enriched in ankylosing spondylitis patients' matched synovial fluid. Researchers report that disease-linked clones proved CD8+ and relatively rare in peripheral blood. Certain motif variants had earlier appeared in reactive arthritis synovial fluid and blood.

MiXCR, applied by TCRdb to the 5' RACE reads, yields one record per CDR3 protein. The table includes fewer than 550,000 distinct CDR3 sequences, approximately 5% detected once. This CDR3 is built from 14 residues. CDR1 and CDR2 (germline): DFQATT, SNEGSKA (reference sequence). V was trimmed by 5 bases and J by 1 base, leaving 15 bases between them. The source material was blood, either unsorted or a sorted T cell fraction (not recorded which). This clonotype was sampled from a male donor with ankylosing spondylitis. The V and J genes are TRBV20-1 and TRBJ2-7; D may be TRBD2 (6 bases). CDR3 residues: CSAQLGLYSYEQYF. The DNA for the CDR3 is TGCAGTGCTCAATTGGGACTCTATTCCTACGAGCAGTACTTC.